This T cell receptor beta chain was sequenced for a study of naive and memory T cell subsets. Trimming removed 10 bases from V and 3 bases from J; junction bases left unmatched: 7. Per germline, CDR1 ENHRY and CDR2 SYGVKD. The CDR3 has 13 residues. Blood and skin TCR RNA was reverse transcribed with alpha and beta constant primers. From the 5' RACE reads, TCRdb called clonotypes with MiXCR, one entry per CDR3 protein. The sample gives roughly 26,000 distinct CDR3 sequences, under 30% of which show up once; around 1.8% is in the top ten. RNA was extracted from around 2.7 ml of whole blood of healthy adults. The library had UMIs added by 3' ligation of an oligonucleotide to TCR cDNA. Reverse transcription used DNase-treated unsorted total RNA, aiming for about 1 to 1000 ng.

The TCR originated in a female donor in good health. The V and J genes are TRBV10-3 and TRBJ1-1; the match to TRBD1 covers 8 bases. CDR3: CATKDRVDTEAFF. CDR3 sequence (DNA): TGTGCCACCAAGGACAGGGTTGACACTGAAGCTTTCTTT.